This is a list of T cell receptor beta chains from one sample in a study of OX40 agonist ivuxolimab in advanced cancers. TCRdb's table, derived via immunoSEQ multiplex PCR, lists solely in-frame clones and lacks some. The sample lists tens of thousands of clones, roughly nine tenths occurring once. The sample was CD4+ or CD8+ T cells sorted from blood, taken in a trial of the OX40 agonist ivuxolimab. These receptors all come from an adult with an advanced solid tumor such as melanoma, head and neck, liver or kidney cancer. Each CDR3 is given with its conserved first and last residue. The order of the fields is V gene, J gene, D gene, clone size, CDR3 DNA, CDR3 protein. D genes are given only for firm matches. Rows may omit the clone size; those that give it use once, few, many or a size class.

v_gene: TRBV7-3
j_gene: TRBJ2-1
d_gene: NA
abundance: NA
CDR3nt: TGTGCCAGCAGCTCCCATTTGGGTGAGCAGTTCTTC
CDR3aa: CASSSHLGEQFF

v_gene: TRBV28
j_gene: TRBJ2-5
d_gene: NA
abundance: NA
CDR3nt: TGTGCCAGCACCCGACCGGGGGTAAAAGAGACCCAGTACTTC
CDR3aa: CASTRPGVKETQYF

v_gene: TRBV27
j_gene: TRBJ2-1
d_gene: TRBD2
abundance: few
CDR3nt: TGTGCCAGCAGTTTAGATAGCGGGAGGTACAATGAGCAGTTCTTC
CDR3aa: CASSLDSGRYNEQFF

v_gene: TRBV11-2
j_gene: TRBJ1-6
d_gene: TRBD1
abundance: NA
CDR3nt: TGTGCCAGCAGCCCCTGGGGACAGGGGAATTCACCCCTCCACTTT
CDR3aa: CASSPWGQGNSPLHF

v_gene: TRBV7-6
j_gene: TRBJ1-5
d_gene: NA
abundance: once
CDR3nt: TGTGCCAGTAGCCAAGGTAACGCAGCCAACAATCAGCCCCAGCATTTT
CDR3aa: CASSQGNAANNQPQHF

v_gene: TRBV19
j_gene: TRBJ2-5
d_gene: NA
abundance: NA
CDR3nt: TGTGCCAGTACCCGAGTTTCGGGACAAGAGACCCAGTACTTC
CDR3aa: CASTRVSGQETQYF

v_gene: TRBV29-1
j_gene: TRBJ2-7
d_gene: NA
abundance: NA
CDR3nt: TGCAGCGTTTGGGCGAGGGCCACCAGCTCCTACGAGCAGTACTTC
CDR3aa: CSVWARATSSYEQYF

v_gene: TRBV5-6
j_gene: TRBJ1-2
d_gene: NA
abundance: NA
CDR3nt: TGTGCCAGCATCAACATTAAGAGGATAGTCGGCTATGGCTACACCTTC
CDR3aa: CASINIKRIVGYGYTF

v_gene: TRBV18
j_gene: TRBJ2-2
d_gene: NA
abundance: NA
CDR3nt: TGTGCCAGCTCGCCTCTTGGGAACACCGGGGAGCTGTTTTTT
CDR3aa: CASSPLGNTGELFF

v_gene: TRBV5-8
j_gene: TRBJ1-4
d_gene: TRBD1
abundance: NA
CDR3nt: TGTGCCAGCAGCGGAGGGACAGGGTATCCTAATGAAAAACTGTTTTTT
CDR3aa: CASSGGTGYPNEKLFF

v_gene: TRBV5-1
j_gene: TRBJ2-7
d_gene: NA
abundance: NA
CDR3nt: TGCGCCAGCCGTGACCCCCCAGGGGCCGGGAACGAGCAGTACTTC
CDR3aa: CASRDPPGAGNEQYF

v_gene: TRBV28
j_gene: TRBJ2-1
d_gene: TRBD2
abundance: NA
CDR3nt: TGTGCCAGCAGTTTCCCTTCTCTGCGGGGGAGTTACAATGAGCAGTTCTTC
CDR3aa: CASSFPSLRGSYNEQFF

v_gene: TRBV14
j_gene: TRBJ2-5
d_gene: NA
abundance: NA
CDR3nt: TGTGCCAGCAGCCAAGGACTGGCCCCAACCCAGTACTTC
CDR3aa: CASSQGLAPTQYF

v_gene: TRBV7-9
j_gene: TRBJ2-2
d_gene: TRBD1
abundance: NA
CDR3nt: TGTGCCAGCAGCTCGGGACAGGGGGCGAACACCGGGGAGCTGTTTTTT
CDR3aa: CASSSGQGANTGELFF

v_gene: TRBV7-2
j_gene: TRBJ1-4
d_gene: NA
abundance: NA
CDR3nt: TGTGCCAGCAGCCCCCGACGGACCCAGAATGAAAAACTGTTTTTT
CDR3aa: CASSPRRTQNEKLFF

v_gene: TRBV27
j_gene: TRBJ2-7
d_gene: TRBD2
abundance: NA
CDR3nt: TGTGCCAGCAGTTCCCCGCTAGCGGGCCCCTACGAGCAGTACTTC
CDR3aa: CASSSPLAGPYEQYF

v_gene: TRBV28
j_gene: TRBJ1-3
d_gene: NA
abundance: NA
CDR3nt: TGTGCCAGCAGTCCCCGTGGCAGTCGGGTAACTGGAAACACCATATATTTT
CDR3aa: CASSPRGSRVTGNTIYF

v_gene: TRBV19
j_gene: TRBJ1-5
d_gene: NA
abundance: few
CDR3nt: TGTGCCAGTAGTCCAAACCTAGGGGTTGGGAGCAATCAGCCCCAGCATTTT
CDR3aa: CASSPNLGVGSNQPQHF

v_gene: TRBV5-6
j_gene: TRBJ2-3
d_gene: NA
abundance: NA
CDR3nt: TGTGCCAGCAGCTTGGCGGGGGACAGCACAGATACGCAGTATTTT
CDR3aa: CASSLAGDSTDTQYF

v_gene: TRBV19
j_gene: TRBJ1-1
d_gene: TRBD1
abundance: NA
CDR3nt: TGTGCCAGTAGTGTAAACCGGGACAGGGAAGCTTTCTTT
CDR3aa: CASSVNRDREAFF

v_gene: TRBV4-1
j_gene: TRBJ2-7
d_gene: TRBD1
abundance: NA
CDR3nt: TGCGCCAGCTCTGCCTCCGGGGACAGGGGCTACGAGCAGTACTTC
CDR3aa: CASSASGDRGYEQYF

v_gene: TRBV15
j_gene: TRBJ1-5
d_gene: NA
abundance: NA
CDR3nt: TGTGCCACCAGCAGAGGCCGGGAGCGCAATCAGCCCCAGCATTTT
CDR3aa: CATSRGRERNQPQHF

v_gene: TRBV28
j_gene: TRBJ1-5
d_gene: NA
abundance: once
CDR3nt: TGTGCCAGCTCCAACCCAGGGACCGGCAATCAGCCCCAGCATTTT
CDR3aa: CASSNPGTGNQPQHF

v_gene: TRBV18
j_gene: TRBJ1-5
d_gene: NA
abundance: NA
CDR3nt: TGTGCCAGCTCAGGAGATAGCAATCAGCCCCAGCATTTT
CDR3aa: CASSGDSNQPQHF

v_gene: TRBV7-9
j_gene: TRBJ2-1
d_gene: NA
abundance: NA
CDR3nt: TGTGCCAGCAGCTTAGATCTCGGGGTCCCCAATGAGCAGTTCTTC
CDR3aa: CASSLDLGVPNEQFF

v_gene: TRBV5-1
j_gene: TRBJ2-7
d_gene: NA
abundance: NA
CDR3nt: TGCGCCAGCAGCTTACAGGGTCGAGAGCAGTACTTC
CDR3aa: CASSLQGREQYF

v_gene: TRBV19
j_gene: TRBJ1-5
d_gene: NA
abundance: NA
CDR3nt: TGTGCCAGTAGTATAGTAGGGCGGTCAGGTAATCAGCCCCAGCATTTT
CDR3aa: CASSIVGRSGNQPQHF

v_gene: TRBV5-1
j_gene: TRBJ2-1
d_gene: TRBD2
abundance: NA
CDR3nt: TGCGCCAGCAGCCCAAACGGACTAGCGGGGGACAATGAGCAGTTCTTC
CDR3aa: CASSPNGLAGDNEQFF

v_gene: TRBV10-3
j_gene: TRBJ2-2
d_gene: NA
abundance: once
CDR3nt: TGTGCCATCAGGCAACGGGTAAACACCGGGGAGCTGTTTTTT
CDR3aa: CAIRQRVNTGELFF

v_gene: TRBV2
j_gene: TRBJ1-4
d_gene: TRBD1
abundance: NA
CDR3nt: TGTGCCAGCAGTGAACAGGGGGTCGAAAATGAAAAACTGTTTTTT
CDR3aa: CASSEQGVENEKLFF

v_gene: TRBV15
j_gene: TRBJ1-2
d_gene: NA
abundance: NA
CDR3nt: TGTGCCACCTCCGGGGTGGGTGTCTACACCTTC
CDR3aa: CATSGVGVYTF

v_gene: TRBV2
j_gene: TRBJ2-1
d_gene: NA
abundance: NA
CDR3nt: TGTGCCAGCACGGTGGGGCTTTTTGAGCAGTTCTTC
CDR3aa: CASTVGLFEQFF

v_gene: TRBV10-3
j_gene: TRBJ2-1
d_gene: NA
abundance: NA
CDR3nt: TGTGCCATCACTAGGGACAATGAGCAGTTCTTC
CDR3aa: CAITRDNEQFF

v_gene: TRBV7-2
j_gene: TRBJ2-7
d_gene: TRBD1
abundance: NA
CDR3nt: TGTGCCAGCAGCTTACAGACAGGGTCCTACGAGCAGTACTTC
CDR3aa: CASSLQTGSYEQYF

v_gene: TRBV15
j_gene: TRBJ1-4
d_gene: NA
abundance: NA
CDR3nt: TGTGCCACCAGCAGAGAGACAGGCCTGATTGAAAAACTGTTTTTT
CDR3aa: CATSRETGLIEKLFF

v_gene: TRBV6-1
j_gene: TRBJ2-5
d_gene: NA
abundance: once
CDR3nt: TGTGCCAGCACTAAGGCAGGGCCCGAGACCCAGTACTTC
CDR3aa: CASTKAGPETQYF

v_gene: TRBV27
j_gene: TRBJ2-7
d_gene: TRBD2
abundance: NA
CDR3nt: TGTGCCAGCCGACTACGGACTAGCGGGATTGGTTCCTACGAGCAGTACTTC
CDR3aa: CASRLRTSGIGSYEQYF

v_gene: TRBV7-9
j_gene: TRBJ1-2
d_gene: NA
abundance: NA
CDR3nt: TGTGCCAGCAGCTTAGTAATCAGGGAAGATGGCTACACCTTC
CDR3aa: CASSLVIREDGYTF

v_gene: TRBV7-6
j_gene: TRBJ2-1
d_gene: NA
abundance: NA
CDR3nt: TGTGCCAGCAGCCAAGACAATGAGCAGTTCTTC
CDR3aa: CASSQDNEQFF

v_gene: TRBV29-1
j_gene: TRBJ1-2
d_gene: NA
abundance: NA
CDR3nt: TGCAGCGTTCTTATCACTAACTATGGCTACACCTTC
CDR3aa: CSVLITNYGYTF

v_gene: TRBV2
j_gene: TRBJ1-5
d_gene: NA
abundance: NA
CDR3nt: TGTGCCAGCAGCGCTAAAATAGGGAAGGTTAATCAGCCCCAGCATTTT
CDR3aa: CASSAKIGKVNQPQHF

v_gene: TRBV5-1
j_gene: TRBJ2-3
d_gene: NA
abundance: NA
CDR3nt: TGCGCCAGCAGCTTGGGGGGGGCCGACACAGATACGCAGTATTTT
CDR3aa: CASSLGGADTDTQYF

v_gene: TRBV7-9
j_gene: TRBJ1-1
d_gene: NA
abundance: NA
CDR3nt: TGTGCCAGCACCGTTGGAGCAGCCCAGAACACTGAAGCTTTCTTT
CDR3aa: CASTVGAAQNTEAFF

v_gene: TRBV7-9
j_gene: TRBJ1-5
d_gene: TRBD1
abundance: NA
CDR3nt: TGTGCCAGCAGCTACCTCGAGGGGGCCAATCAGCCCCAGCATTTT
CDR3aa: CASSYLEGANQPQHF

v_gene: TRBV11-3
j_gene: TRBJ2-7
d_gene: NA
abundance: NA
CDR3nt: TGTGCCAGCAGCTTAGATCCCCCAGGTCGGGGCTACGAGCAGTACTTC
CDR3aa: CASSLDPPGRGYEQYF

v_gene: TRBV11-3
j_gene: TRBJ2-1
d_gene: NA
abundance: NA
CDR3nt: TGTGCCAGCAGCTTGTTGGCAGCTCCCCTTGGTGAGCAGTTCTTC
CDR3aa: CASSLLAAPLGEQFF

v_gene: TRBV19
j_gene: TRBJ1-2
d_gene: NA
abundance: NA
CDR3nt: TGTGCCAGTAGACCGGGACCCCCCTTCGGATATGGCTACACCTTC
CDR3aa: CASRPGPPFGYGYTF

v_gene: TRBV21-1
j_gene: TRBJ1-1
d_gene: NA
abundance: NA
CDR3nt: TGTGCCAGCAGCAAAGGGGTCTTTTCGGGGACTGAAGCTTTCTTT
CDR3aa: CASSKGVFSGTEAFF

v_gene: TRBV5-4
j_gene: TRBJ2-7
d_gene: TRBD2
abundance: NA
CDR3nt: TGTGCCAGCAGCCCGACCCGGACTAGCGGTTCCCACGAGCAGTACTTC
CDR3aa: CASSPTRTSGSHEQYF

v_gene: TRBV7-2
j_gene: TRBJ2-3
d_gene: NA
abundance: NA
CDR3nt: TGTGCCAGCAATAACCGGGGCACAGATACGCAGTATTTT
CDR3aa: CASNNRGTDTQYF

v_gene: TRBV7-9
j_gene: TRBJ2-5
d_gene: NA
abundance: NA
CDR3nt: TGTGCCAGCAGCTTAGCCCAAGAGACCCAGTACTTC
CDR3aa: CASSLAQETQYF

v_gene: TRBV7-9
j_gene: TRBJ2-7
d_gene: TRBD2
abundance: NA
CDR3nt: TGTGCCAGCAGCCCTTCGACTAGCGGGGCCTTCGAGCAGTACTTC
CDR3aa: CASSPSTSGAFEQYF

v_gene: TRBV11-2
j_gene: TRBJ1-2
d_gene: NA
abundance: once
CDR3nt: TGTGCCAGCAGCTTAGAGGGGAACTATGGCTACACCTTC
CDR3aa: CASSLEGNYGYTF

v_gene: TRBV5-4
j_gene: TRBJ1-2
d_gene: NA
abundance: NA
CDR3nt: TGTGCCAGCAGCTTGGGGGTGGTTAACTATGGCTACACCTTC
CDR3aa: CASSLGVVNYGYTF

v_gene: TRBV5-1
j_gene: TRBJ2-3
d_gene: TRBD2
abundance: NA
CDR3nt: TGCGCCAGCAGCTTGGGACCGGGAGGAAACACAGATACGCAGTATTTT
CDR3aa: CASSLGPGGNTDTQYF

v_gene: TRBV7-3
j_gene: TRBJ2-3
d_gene: TRBD1
abundance: NA
CDR3nt: TGTGCCAGCAGCTTGGACAGGGGGCGGAATACGCAGTATTTT
CDR3aa: CASSLDRGRNTQYF

v_gene: TRBV9
j_gene: TRBJ1-2
d_gene: NA
abundance: NA
CDR3nt: TGTGCCAGCAGCGTGCGGGGGGACACCCTGGATGGCTACACCTTC
CDR3aa: CASSVRGDTLDGYTF

v_gene: TRBV5-1
j_gene: TRBJ1-1
d_gene: NA
abundance: NA
CDR3nt: TGCGCCAGCAGCTTGTCGGGCACGGCCTGGGGAACTGAAGCTTTCTTT
CDR3aa: CASSLSGTAWGTEAFF